This is a list of T cell receptor beta chains from one sample in a study of T cell clonotyping in hematopoietic cell transplantation. This table comes from immunoSEQ multiplex PCR, and its TCRdb copy is limited to in-frame clones, with some not included. The sample has about 49,000 clones, about nine tenths seen once. The sample in question was peripheral blood mononuclear cells, obtained before stem cell transplant. All receptors come from a man between 60 and 75 years old with biphenotypic leukemia. Some clones in this sample may be carry-over from other donors' samples. Each CDR3 is given with its conserved first and last residue. A D gene is named only where the DNA matches it firmly. Not all rows give a size; the values are once, few, many and, for expanded clones, a class.

V	D	J	size	CDR3	DNA
TRBV4-1	TRBD1	TRBJ1-1	.	CASTPTGFGTEAFF	TGCGCCAGCACCCCGACAGGGTTTGGCACTGAAGCTTTCTTT
TRBV2	TRBD2	TRBJ2-7	.	CASRRTSGDYEQYF	TGTGCCAGCAGGCGGACTAGCGGGGACTACGAGCAGTACTTC
TRBV7-2	.	TRBJ1-2	.	CASSLQATNGYTF	TGTGCCAGCAGCTTACAGGCAACGAATGGCTACACCTTC
TRBV10-3	.	TRBJ1-2	.	CATTPGIGGYTF	TGTGCCACTACCCCAGGGATCGGTGGCTACACCTTC
TRBV7-9	.	TRBJ2-1	.	CASSFNPVGDYNEQFF	TGTGCCAGCAGCTTTAATCCGGTGGGGGATTACAATGAGCAGTTCTTC
TRBV28	.	TRBJ2-6	.	CASSPGGGTGANVLTF	TGTGCCAGCAGCCCCGGTGGGGGCACTGGGGCCAACGTCCTGACTTTC
TRBV7-3	.	TRBJ1-1	.	CASSLTSQPGGQSEAFF	TGTGCCAGCAGCTTAACGTCCCAACCCGGCGGACAGAGTGAAGCTTTCTTT
TRBV30	.	TRBJ1-3	.	CAWSVGRSGNTIYF	TGTGCCTGGAGTGTTGGTAGGTCTGGAAACACCATATATTTT
TRBV6-1	.	TRBJ1-2	.	CASRHLQNNYGYTF	TGTGCCAGCAGGCACTTACAGAACAACTATGGCTACACCTTC
TRBV2	TRBD2	TRBJ2-1	.	CASSQGLAAHGWGEQFF	TGTGCCAGCAGTCAGGGACTAGCGGCCCACGGGTGGGGTGAGCAGTTCTTC
TRBV6-1	TRBD1	TRBJ2-7	.	CASPGQGAYEQYF	TGTGCCAGCCCAGGACAGGGGGCTTACGAGCAGTACTTC
TRBV30	TRBD1	TRBJ1-4	.	CAWSRPDRGEKLFF	TGTGCCTGGAGTCGACCGGACAGGGGCGAAAAACTGTTTTTT
TRBV6-5	.	TRBJ2-3	once	CASSYKLSTDTQYF	TGTGCCAGCAGTTACAAGCTCAGCACAGATACGCAGTATTTT
TRBV10-3	TRBD1	TRBJ2-7	.	CAISDYLGANTGTGGSYEQYF	TGTGCCATCAGTGATTATTTGGGAGCGAATACCGGGACAGGGGGTTCCTACGAGCAGTACTTC
TRBV30	TRBD1	TRBJ2-1	.	CAWTGGAYNEQFF	TGTGCCTGGACAGGGGGAGCCTACAATGAGCAGTTCTTC
TRBV30	.	TRBJ2-7	medium-sized	CAWGQAYEQYF	TGTGCCTGGGGGCAAGCCTACGAGCAGTACTTC
TRBV11-2	.	TRBJ2-3	.	CASSLAPYDTQYF	TGTGCCAGCAGCTTAGCCCCGTACGATACGCAGTATTTT
TRBV4-1	.	TRBJ1-5	.	CASSPGQFSNQPQHF	TGCGCCAGCAGCCCCGGACAGTTTAGCAATCAGCCCCAGCATTTT
TRBV4-1	.	TRBJ2-2	.	CASSPQGSHTGELFF	TGCGCCAGCAGCCCACAAGGGTCGCACACCGGGGAGCTGTTTTTT
TRBV29-1	.	TRBJ2-7	.	CSVEGRGPYEQYF	TGCAGCGTTGAAGGGCGGGGCCCCTACGAGCAGTACTTC
TRBV4-2	TRBD1	TRBJ2-1	.	CASSPRQGNNEQFF	TGTGCCAGCAGCCCTCGACAGGGGAACAATGAGCAGTTCTTC
TRBV4-2	.	TRBJ2-7	.	CASSQTLGGNEQYF	TGTGCCAGCAGCCAAACGCTAGGAGGGAACGAGCAGTACTTC